This is a list of T cell receptor beta chains from one sample in a study of cytomegalovirus exposure and HLA in healthy donors. Generated by immunoSEQ multiplex PCR, the TCRdb table keeps only in-frame clones and is missing some. The table lists about 120,000 clones, around three quarters of them singletons. Sequenced sample: PBMCs. These receptors all stem from a woman under 40 in good health and CMV-seropositive. Each CDR3 is given with its conserved first and last residue. The D gene is left open where the match is weak. Some rows mark clone size as missing; the rest say once, few, many or name a class of expanded clone.

j_call	d_call	clone_size	v_call	cdr3_aa	cdr3_nt
TRBJ2-5	TRBD1	NA	TRBV9	CASSITGGGIGETQYF	TGTGCCAGCAGCATTACAGGGGGCGGGATTGGGGAGACCCAGTACTTC
TRBJ2-1	NA	NA	TRBV7-9	CASTKYNEQFF	TGTGCCAGCACCAAATACAATGAGCAGTTCTTC
TRBJ2-1	NA	NA	TRBV21-1	CASSKGPGDKAPPVDEQFF	TGTGCCAGCAGCAAAGGACCCGGGGACAAAGCCCCCCCCGTCGATGAGCAGTTCTTC
TRBJ2-1	NA	NA	TRBV9	CASSVAGQPYNEQFF	TGTGCCAGCAGCGTAGCCGGACAGCCCTACAATGAGCAGTTCTTC
TRBJ2-5	TRBD1	NA	TRBV29-1	CSVERGQLDQYF	TGCAGCGTTGAAAGGGGACAGCTCGACCAGTACTTC
TRBJ1-6	NA	NA	TRBV2	CASSGSFQGYSPLHF	TGTGCCAGCAGTGGCAGTTTTCAGGGGTATTCACCCCTCCACTTT
TRBJ2-7	NA	NA	TRBV28	CASSSATQFYEQYF	TGTGCCAGCAGTTCAGCGACCCAATTCTACGAGCAGTACTTC
TRBJ1-5	NA	few	TRBV4-1	CASSQGRGGQPQHF	TGCGCCAGCAGCCAAGGGCGGGGAGGGCAGCCCCAGCATTTT
TRBJ2-7	TRBD1	NA	TRBV7-2	CASRLNRGEQYF	TGTGCCAGCAGGTTAAACAGGGGAGAGCAGTACTTC
TRBJ2-4	NA	NA	TRBV19	CASSLGGEVKNIQYF	TGTGCCAGTAGTTTAGGCGGGGAAGTCAAAAACATTCAGTACTTC
TRBJ2-7	NA	NA	TRBV7-2	CASSSMDSYSYEQYF	TGTGCCAGCAGCTCGATGGACAGCTACTCCTACGAGCAGTACTTC
TRBJ2-3	NA	NA	TRBV27	CASSPTGKVRTDTQYF	TGTGCCAGCAGCCCTACAGGGAAGGTTCGAACAGATACGCAGTATTTT
TRBJ2-5	NA	NA	TRBV4-1	CASSQDGGLKTQYF	TGCGCCAGCAGCCAAGACGGGGGTCTAAAGACCCAGTACTTC
TRBJ1-2	NA	NA	TRBV7-9	CASTIPPGQNYGYTF	TGTGCCAGCACCATACCGCCAGGGCAGAACTATGGCTACACCTTC
TRBJ1-6	NA	NA	TRBV5-1	CASSLADEGDSPLHF	TGCGCCAGCAGCTTGGCAGACGAGGGTGATTCACCCCTCCACTTT
TRBJ2-7	TRBD1	NA	TRBV6-1	CASSTGTGPYEQYF	TGTGCCAGCAGTACCGGGACAGGCCCCTACGAGCAGTACTTC
TRBJ2-1	TRBD1	NA	TRBV11-3	CASSPEDREDEQFF	TGTGCCAGCAGCCCGGAGGACAGGGAGGATGAGCAGTTCTTC
TRBJ1-1	TRBD1	NA	TRBV19	CASSIDTGTGTVEAFF	TGTGCCAGTAGTATAGATACCGGGACAGGGACTGTTGAAGCTTTCTTT
TRBJ1-5	TRBD1	NA	TRBV6-1	CASSERQGGQPQHF	TGTGCCAGCAGTGAAAGACAGGGAGGTCAGCCCCAGCATTTT
TRBJ1-6	TRBD1	NA	TRBV9	CASSVGGGAYNSPLHF	TGTGCCAGCAGCGTAGGAGGGGGCGCCTATAATTCACCCCTCCACTTT
TRBJ2-7	NA	NA	TRBV5-5	CASSLGVTGHYEQYF	TGTGCCAGCAGCTTGGGGGTCACAGGACACTACGAGCAGTACTTC
TRBJ1-1	NA	NA	TRBV28	CASQTGFLEWDTEAFF	TGTGCCAGCCAAACAGGGTTCCTAGAGTGGGACACTGAAGCTTTCTTC
TRBJ1-2	NA	NA	TRBV28	CASSLPWGELKGYTF	TGTGCCAGCAGCCTCCCTTGGGGGGAATTGAAGGGCTACACCTTC
TRBJ1-1	NA	NA	TRBV11-2	CASSLSGPLNTEAFF	TGTGCCAGCAGCCTCTCTGGGCCCTTGAACACTGAAGCTTTCTTT
TRBJ2-5	TRBD1	NA	TRBV7-2	CASSPTGGGDVTQYF	TGTGCCAGCAGCCCTACAGGGGGCGGTGACGTGACCCAGTACTTC
TRBJ2-7	NA	NA	TRBV11-1	CASSLAQGTYEQYF	TGTGCCAGCAGCTTAGCTCAGGGGACCTACGAGCAGTACTTC
TRBJ2-2	NA	NA	TRBV4-1	CASSQDVVRSGELFF	TGCGCCAGCAGCCAAGATGTCGTCAGGTCCGGGGAGCTGTTTTTT
TRBJ2-7	NA	NA	TRBV7-9	CASSKQAALYEQYF	TGTGCCAGCAGCAAACAGGCAGCTCTCTACGAGCAGTACTTC
TRBJ2-2	NA	NA	TRBV11-3	CASSLQDTGELFF	TGTGCCAGCAGCTTACAGGATACCGGGGAGCTGTTTTTT
TRBJ2-3	NA	NA	TRBV12-5	CASGLLGTDTQYF	TGTGCTAGTGGACTCTTAGGCACAGATACGCAGTATTTT
TRBJ2-3	TRBD1	NA	TRBV10-3	CAIRRTGGWGTDTQYF	TGTGCCATCAGAAGGACAGGAGGATGGGGCACAGATACGCAGTATTTT
TRBJ1-4	NA	few	TRBV30	CAWSVTSEKLFF	TGTGCCTGGAGTGTAACTAGTGAAAAACTGTTTTTT
TRBJ1-6	TRBD1	few	TRBV5-5	CASSWGTANSPLHF	TGTGCCAGCAGCTGGGGGACAGCTAATTCACCCCTCCACTTT
TRBJ2-2	TRBD2	NA	TRBV27	CASRPLLAGGPSGTGELFF	TGTGCCAGCAGACCTCTCCTAGCGGGGGGCCCTTCGGGTACCGGGGAGCTGTTTTTT
TRBJ1-3	TRBD1	once	TRBV5-1	CASSLAVTGFGNTIYF	TGCGCCAGCAGCTTGGCCGTGACAGGGTTTGGAAACACCATATATTTT
TRBJ2-5	NA	NA	TRBV20-1	CSARSGTQYF	TGCAGTGCTCGGAGTGGGACCCAGTACTTC
TRBJ2-5	NA	NA	TRBV7-6	CASSLRVRWETQYF	TGTGCCAGCAGCCTCAGGGTCCGTTGGGAGACCCAGTACTTC
TRBJ2-7	NA	NA	TRBV6-1	CASSAAPTYEQYF	TGCGCCAGCAGTGCCGCGCCTACCTACGAGCAGTACTTC
TRBJ2-5	TRBD1	NA	TRBV7-2	CASSRGTGVETQYF	TGTGCCAGCAGCCGTGGGACAGGGGTGGAGACCCAGTACTTC
TRBJ2-5	NA	NA	TRBV5-6	CASSLTGGDETQYF	TGTGCCAGCAGCTTGACAGGGGGGGATGAGACCCAGTACTTC
TRBJ1-1	NA	NA	TRBV6-1	CASSDGPGDTEAFF	TGTGCCAGCAGTGATGGGCCAGGTGACACTGAAGCTTTCTTT
TRBJ1-2	NA	NA	TRBV28	CASSFGSGNYGYTF	TGTGCCAGCAGTTTCGGATCCGGGAACTATGGCTACACCTTC
TRBJ2-5	NA	NA	TRBV13	CASSQTRRNQETQYF	TGTGCCAGCAGCCAAACTAGGAGGAACCAAGAGACCCAGTACTTC
TRBJ1-2	TRBD1	NA	TRBV7-3	CASKTGPGYGYTF	TGTGCCAGTAAGACAGGGCCGGGGTATGGCTACACCTTC